This T cell receptor (beta chain) was sequenced in a study of blood T cell repertoires in COVID-19. Study-wide context: Collection of acute and convalescent COVID-19 samples took place in the United States, Italy and Spain. PBMCs, B-cell-depleted T cells, or T cells were the source of the cDNA or gDNA that made up the material.

Using immunoSEQ multiplex PCR, the repertoire was profiled, and TCRdb retains in-frame clones only, with some absent. The sample includes approximately 130,000 clones, approximately 86% of them seen just once. This CDR3 contains 19 residues. CDR1 is LNHNV, CDR2 YYDKDF, per germline (reference sequence). The trim removed 3 bases at V and 6 bases at J, leaving 17 bases unmatched. The sample comprised PBMCs or T cells enriched from blood (not recorded which). This receptor was identified in a woman in her 50s who had recovered from COVID-19. The chain carries TRBV15 and TRBJ1-2; 12 bases fit TRBD1. CDR3 residues: CATSSHSLVGQGAGNGYTF. Here the CDR3 DNA reads TGTGCCACCAGCAGCCACAGTCTAGTGGGACAGGGGGCGGGGAATGGCTACACCTTC.